The clone carrying this TCR beta chain has only a few counts. TCRdb reanalysed the 5' RACE reads using MiXCR and keeps one entry per CDR3 protein. The data show under 20,000 distinct CDR3 sequences, under 10% seen once. Trimming at V came to 6 bases and at J to 0 bases, leaving 4 bases not matched to a gene. The CDR3 has 15 amino acids. CDR1 DFQATT and CDR2 SNEGSKA come from the germline V gene (reference sequence). Stated time point: blood at routine non-recurrence follow-up after resection. This sample was taken from a study of spatial heterogeneity in lung cancer. Study-level information: In raw reads, more than eight appearances on average were recorded for each unique TCR and UMI combination.

The rearrangement uses TRBV20-1 and TRBJ2-4; TRBD2 matches 11 bases. The source of this sequence is a male donor with early-stage non-small cell lung cancer. The specimen was PBMCs, collected at follow-up. CDR3 protein: CSATLAGVAKNIQYF. The CDR3 DNA is TGCAGTGCAACACTAGCGGGAGTAGCCAAAAACATTCAGTACTTC.